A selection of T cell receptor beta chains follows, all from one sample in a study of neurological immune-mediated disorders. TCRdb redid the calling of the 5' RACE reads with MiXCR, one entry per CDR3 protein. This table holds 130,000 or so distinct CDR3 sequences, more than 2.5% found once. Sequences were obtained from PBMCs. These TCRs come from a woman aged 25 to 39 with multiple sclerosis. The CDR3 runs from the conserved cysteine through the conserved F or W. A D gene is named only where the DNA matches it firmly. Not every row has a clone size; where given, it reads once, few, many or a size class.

CDR3aa: CSVRHNYEQYF; CDR3nt: TGCAGCGTCCGACACAACTACGAGCAGTACTTC; abundance: -; d_gene: -; j_gene: TRBJ2-7; v_gene: TRBV29-1
CDR3aa: CASSITGGPGELFF; CDR3nt: TGTGCCAGCAGCATCACAGGGGGTCCCGGGGAGCTGTTTTTT; abundance: -; d_gene: TRBD1; j_gene: TRBJ2-2; v_gene: TRBV7-2
CDR3aa: CASSHPLEDEQYF; CDR3nt: TGTGCCAGCAGCCACCCACTCGAGGACGAGCAGTACTTC; abundance: many; d_gene: -; j_gene: TRBJ2-7; v_gene: TRBV12-3/TRBV12-4
CDR3aa: CASSPTTGHYGYTF; CDR3nt: TGTGCCAGCAGCCCAACGACAGGGCACTATGGCTACACCTTC; abundance: many; d_gene: TRBD1; j_gene: TRBJ1-2; v_gene: TRBV7-9
CDR3aa: CASRETGNTEAFF; CDR3nt: TGTGCCAGCAGAGAAACAGGGAACACTGAAGCTTTCTTT; abundance: many; d_gene: -; j_gene: TRBJ1-1; v_gene: TRBV28
CDR3aa: CASSDSPGGRSEAFF; CDR3nt: TGTGCCAGCAGTGATTCACCGGGGGGGAGGTCCGAAGCTTTCTTT; abundance: many; d_gene: -; j_gene: TRBJ1-1; v_gene: TRBV25-1
CDR3aa: CASSLGAGTSTDTQYF; CDR3nt: TGCGCCAGCAGCTTGGGAGCGGGGACTAGCACAGATACGCAGTATTTT; abundance: many; d_gene: TRBD2; j_gene: TRBJ2-3; v_gene: TRBV5-1
CDR3aa: CSVEDHRPYNEQFF; CDR3nt: TGCAGCGTTGAAGACCACAGACCCTACAATGAGCAGTTCTTC; abundance: many; d_gene: -; j_gene: TRBJ2-1; v_gene: TRBV29-1
CDR3aa: CASSFSKGAPNTEAFF; CDR3nt: TGCGCCAGCAGCTTTTCGAAGGGGGCGCCGAACACTGAAGCTTTCTTT; abundance: many; d_gene: TRBD1; j_gene: TRBJ1-1; v_gene: TRBV5-1
CDR3aa: CATQAGASYEQYF; CDR3nt: TGTGCCACCCAGGCGGGAGCCTCCTACGAGCAGTACTTC; abundance: many; d_gene: TRBD2; j_gene: TRBJ2-7; v_gene: TRBV7-6
CDR3aa: CASSLVNTGELFF; CDR3nt: TGTGCCAGCAGCTTGGTGAACACCGGGGAGCTGTTTTTT; abundance: many; d_gene: -; j_gene: TRBJ2-2; v_gene: TRBV11-2
CDR3aa: CASSLLGAGEGGELFF; CDR3nt: TGTGCCAGCAGCTTACTCGGAGCAGGGGAAGGAGGGGAGCTGTTTTTT; abundance: many; d_gene: -; j_gene: TRBJ2-2; v_gene: TRBV7-9
CDR3aa: CASSPRALAGGVNNEQFF; CDR3nt: TGCGCCAGCAGCCCCAGAGCGCTAGCGGGGGGGGTGAACAATGAGCAGTTCTTC; abundance: -; d_gene: TRBD2; j_gene: TRBJ2-1; v_gene: TRBV4-3
CDR3aa: CASSQEGGWNEQFF; CDR3nt: TGTGCCAGCAGCCAAGAAGGAGGGTGGAATGAGCAGTTCTTC; abundance: many; d_gene: -; j_gene: TRBJ2-1; v_gene: TRBV14
CDR3aa: CASSQSQEAEQFF; CDR3nt: TGTGCCAGCTCACAGTCTCAGGAGGCAGAGCAGTTCTTC; abundance: many; d_gene: -; j_gene: TRBJ2-1; v_gene: TRBV18
CDR3aa: CSAQPGGSNYGYTF; CDR3nt: TGCAGTGCCCAACCCGGGGGAAGTAACTATGGCTACACCTTC; abundance: many; d_gene: -; j_gene: TRBJ1-2; v_gene: TRBV20-1
CDR3aa: CASSFQGLYEAFF; CDR3nt: TGTGCCAGCAGTTTCCAGGGCCTCTATGAAGCTTTCTTT; abundance: many; d_gene: -; j_gene: TRBJ1-1; v_gene: TRBV12-3/TRBV12-4
CDR3aa: CASRDRDMNTEAFF; CDR3nt: TGTGCCAGCAGGGACAGAGACATGAACACTGAAGCTTTCTTT; abundance: many; d_gene: -; j_gene: TRBJ1-1; v_gene: TRBV27
CDR3aa: CATSELPNYGYTF; CDR3nt: TGTGCCACCAGTGAACTCCCTAACTATGGCTACACCTTC; abundance: many; d_gene: -; j_gene: TRBJ1-2; v_gene: TRBV15
CDR3aa: CASSLGTGTSKQYF; CDR3nt: TGCGCCAGCAGCTTGGGAACCGGGACTAGCAAGCAGTACTTC; abundance: many; d_gene: TRBD2; j_gene: TRBJ2-7; v_gene: TRBV5-1
CDR3aa: CASSPRTDHHEQYF; CDR3nt: TGTGCCAGCAGCCCGCGTACGGACCACCACGAGCAGTACTTC; abundance: many; d_gene: -; j_gene: TRBJ2-7; v_gene: TRBV27
CDR3aa: CASNSGNTGELFF; CDR3nt: TGCGCCAGCAATAGCGGAAACACCGGGGAGCTGTTTTTT; abundance: many; d_gene: -; j_gene: TRBJ2-2; v_gene: TRBV5-1
CDR3aa: CSARDQGTSFLGDTQYF; CDR3nt: TGCAGTGCTAGGGATCAGGGGACCAGTTTCCTTGGAGATACGCAGTATTTT; abundance: many; d_gene: -; j_gene: TRBJ2-3; v_gene: TRBV20-1
CDR3aa: CASSYDWNTEAFF; CDR3nt: TGTGCCAGCAGTTACGACTGGAACACTGAAGCTTTCTTT; abundance: many; d_gene: -; j_gene: TRBJ1-1; v_gene: TRBV6-5
CDR3aa: CAGSLADAYEQYF; CDR3nt: TGTGCCGGAAGTCTAGCGGACGCCTACGAGCAGTACTTC; abundance: many; d_gene: TRBD2; j_gene: TRBJ2-7; v_gene: TRBV2
CDR3aa: CASSYPSTGPNQPQHF; CDR3nt: TGTGCCAGCAGTTACCCCTCGACAGGGCCCAATCAGCCCCAGCATTTT; abundance: many; d_gene: TRBD1; j_gene: TRBJ1-5; v_gene: TRBV12-3/TRBV12-4
CDR3aa: CATSKSLQRNIQYF; CDR3nt: TGTGCCACCTCTAAAAGCCTCCAAAGGAACATTCAGTACTTC; abundance: many; d_gene: -; j_gene: TRBJ2-4; v_gene: TRBV6-2/TRBV6-3